This entry describes one TCR beta chain. Antigen: not known. The data belong to a study of cytomegalovirus exposure and HLA in healthy donors. Notes on the study in general: Cytomegalovirus-associated status was assigned to some 180 TCR beta chains.

Data came from immunoSEQ multiplex PCR; TCRdb stores just in-frame clones and leaves some out. The sample includes roughly 230,000 clones, 80% to 95% of them seen just once. CDR3 length equals 16 residues. Trimming took off 5 bases at V and 1 base at J, with 15 bases between the two ends. The germline CDR1 and CDR2 sequences are LGHNA and YNFKEQ. The chain carries TRBV4-2 and TRBJ1-3; D is ambiguous. The clonotype originates from a woman aged 25 to 39 in good health and CMV-seronegative. Sequenced sample: PBMCs. CDR3 bases: TGTGCCAGCAGCGCAGTTGAAGTGGTTTCTGGAAACACCATATATTTT. This gives the protein CASSAVEVVSGNTIYF.